Following are 13 T cell receptor beta chains from one sample sequenced in a study of blood T cell repertoires in COVID-19. Sequencing used immunoSEQ multiplex PCR; TCRdb keeps in-frame clones, though not all of them. Of roughly 270,000 clones listed, 88% are singletons. The specimen was peripheral blood. Every receptor here comes from a man younger than 35 with active or convalescent COVID-19.

This clone was seen only a few times. The CDR3, as DNA: TGTGCCTGGAGTGTACTGCCGGGGGTCCCCTCCTATGGCTACACCTTC. This encodes CAWSVLPGVPSYGYTF. The chain uses TRBV30 and TRBJ1-2; maybe TRBD1 (5 bases). Trimming cost V 0 bases and J 4 bases, with 18 bases left between them. CDR3 length equals 16 residues. Germline values: CDR1 GTSNPN, CDR2 SVGIG (reference sequence).

The chain joins TRBV2 to TRBJ2-5, with 9 positions matching TRBD1. Germline-derived CDR1 and CDR2 are SNHLY and FYNNEI. The CDR3 extends over 15 amino acids. The V and J ends lost 9 bases and 4 bases, in that order; junction bases with no gene match: 12. The DNA for the CDR3 is TGTGCCAGACAGGGGGCTAGGGGGCTTGGAGAGACCCAGTACTTC. Its translation: CARQGARGLGETQYF.

In the case of this clone: Different DNA sequences within this sample yield the same CDR3. This chain connects TRBV19 to TRBJ1-2; D is unclear. CDR1 and CDR2 from the germline V gene are LNHDA and SQIVND (reference sequence). V gave up 2 bases and J gave up 4 bases, with 8 bases separating them. This CDR3 is 13 amino acids long. CDR3 in DNA: TGTGCCAGTAGTATATCCGGGTTCTATGGCTACACCTTC. This codes for CASSISGFYGYTF.

This clone has a handful of counts. The V and J genes are TRBV7-3 and TRBJ2-7, with 8 bases that match TRBD1. There are 14 residues in the CDR3. V shed 2 bases and J 2 bases; nucleotides not matched to a gene: 2. The germline CDR1 and CDR2 sequences are SGHTA and FQGTGA. CDR3 amino acids: CASSLARGPYEQYF. CDR3 DNA sequence: TGTGCCAGCAGCTTAGCCAGGGGGCCCTACGAGCAGTACTTC.

This clone was picked up one time. CDR3 nucleotide sequence: TGTGCCAGCAGCTTAGCATCAGGGAACAATCAGCCCCAGCATTTT. Protein: CASSLASGNNQPQHF. The chain has TRBV7-9 and TRBJ1-5; tentatively, D is TRBD1 (5 bases). CDR3 size: 15 residues. Deletions cut 0 bases from V and 3 bases from J, with 9 bases between. CDR1 and CDR2 (germline): SEHNR, FQNEAQ (reference sequence). The complete variable domain, with remaining parts taken from reference TRBV7-9 and TRBJ1-5, reads DTGVSQNPRHKITKRGQNVTFRCDPISEHNRLYWYRQTLGQGPEFLTYFQNEAQLEKSRLLSDRFSAERPKGSFSTLEIQRTEQGDSAMYLCASSLASGNNQPQHFGDGTRLSIL.

The rearrangement joins TRBV7-9 to TRBJ2-1; 8 bases align to TRBD1. Per germline, CDR1 SEHNR and CDR2 FQNEAQ (reference sequence). CDR3 length: 15 residues. Germline trimming cut 4 bases from V and 4 bases from J; bases unmatched to any gene: 6. The CDR3: CASSYSGQGYNEQFF. DNA for the CDR3: TGTGCCAGCAGCTACTCAGGACAGGGATACAATGAGCAGTTCTTC.

CDR3 DNA: TGTGCCAGTAGTATAAGCCGGACAGGGAGTTTTCTAGGGGATCAGCCCCAGCATTTT. This gives the protein CASSISRTGSFLGDQPQHF. The chain employs TRBV19 and TRBJ1-5; 8 bases match TRBD1. Germline V gives CDR1 LNHDA, CDR2 SQIVND (reference sequence). The length of the CDR3 is 19 residues. V was clipped by 2 bases and J by 5 bases; unmatched bases: 17.

The gene calls are TRBV11-2 and TRBJ1-2, with 8 bases identical to TRBD1. The CDR3 sequence is 15 residues long. V shed 1 base, J shed 7 bases, and the junction held 8 bases outside the gene matches. Germline CDR1 is SGHAT and CDR2 is FQNNGV. Here the CDR3 reads CASSLGTGTLSGYTF. In DNA form, the CDR3 reads TGTGCCAGCAGCTTAGGGACAGGGACGCTTTCTGGCTACACCTTC.

CDR3 in DNA: TGTGCCAGCAGACGTTCGGAGAACCAAAATTCACCCCTCCACTTT. It specifies CASRRSENQNSPLHF. The gene calls are TRBV3-1 (or the pseudogene TRBV3-2) and TRBJ1-6, with D unclear. V lost 6 bases to trimming and J lost 7 bases, with 16 bases between them. CDR3 length equals 15 residues. The V gene's germline CDR1 is LGHDT and CDR2 YNNKEL (reference sequence).

The chain links TRBV2 to TRBJ2-2, with TRBD1 matching 8 bases. The CDR3 is made up of 15 amino acids. With V trimmed by 4 bases and J by 6 bases, 7 bases remained unmatched. CDR1 SNHLY and CDR2 FYNNEI come from the germline V gene. This CDR3 is CASSAFQGASGELFF. CDR3 coding DNA: TGTGCCAGCAGTGCTTTTCAGGGGGCGTCCGGGGAGCTGTTTTTT.

In this sample, this clone turned up once. V usage is TRBV5-1 and J usage is TRBJ1-6, with 8 bases fitting TRBD1. The germline V gene has CDR1 SGHRS and CDR2 YFSETQ. This CDR3 spans 15 amino acids. V dropped 2 bases and J dropped 3; count of bases not matched to a gene: 1. Written as DNA, the CDR3 is TGCGCCAGCAGCTTTGGACAGGGCTATAATTCACCCCTCCACTTT. Its protein is CASSFGQGYNSPLHF.

The gene calls are TRBV13 and TRBJ2-3, with D possibly matching TRBD2 (6 bases). The CDR3 has 16 amino acids. Germline V gene lookup returns CDR1 PRHDT and CDR2 FYEKMQ (reference sequence). With 6 bases removed from V and 7 bases from J, the gap between germline ends came to 23 bases. The CDR3 coding sequence is TGTGCCAGCAGTTCGGTGGGGGGTCCCCCCGGGAATACGCAGTATTTT. It yields the protein CASSSVGGPPGNTQYF.

The chain is built from TRBV29-1 and TRBJ1-2, with D perhaps TRBD1 (6 bases). In germline, CDR1 is SQVTM, CDR2 ANQGSEA. V lost 8 bases to trimming and J lost 8 bases, with 15 bases between them. This CDR3 comprises 11 residues. In DNA, the CDR3 is TGCAGCTCAGGAACAGGGCGCGGCTACACCTTC. This gives the protein CSSGTGRGYTF.